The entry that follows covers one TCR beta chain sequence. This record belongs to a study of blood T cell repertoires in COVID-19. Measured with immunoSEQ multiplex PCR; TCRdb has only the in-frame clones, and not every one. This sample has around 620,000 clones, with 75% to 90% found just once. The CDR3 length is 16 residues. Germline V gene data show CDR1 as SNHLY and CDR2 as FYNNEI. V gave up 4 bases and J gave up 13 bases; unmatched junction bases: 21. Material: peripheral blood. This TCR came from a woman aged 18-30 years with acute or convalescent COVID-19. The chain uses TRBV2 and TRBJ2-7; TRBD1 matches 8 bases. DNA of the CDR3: TGTGCCAGCAGTGGCCGGGGACAGGACATTTCCTTACGACCCTACTTC. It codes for CASSGRGQDISLRPYF.